This is a list of T cell receptor beta chains from one sample in a study of T cells in Graves' hyperthyroidism and ophthalmopathy. TCRdb independently ran MiXCR on the multiplex PCR reads; one entry per CDR3 protein. This table holds over 500,000 distinct CDR3 sequences, 46% found once. The sequenced material came from peripheral blood or thyroid tissue (not recorded which). The receptor source for this set is an adult woman with Graves' disease, either hyperthyroidism or ophthalmopathy (not recorded which). CDR3s include the opening cysteine and the closing phenylalanine or tryptophan. The order of the fields is CDR3 length, clone size, V gene, D gene, J gene, CDR3 protein, CDR3 DNA. The D gene is left open where the match is weak. A clone size is listed for some rows: how often the clone was seen (once, few, many), or a class if it is expanded.

CDR3 length: 12
clone size: -
V gene: TRBV12-3/TRBV12-4
D gene: -
J gene: TRBJ1-5
CDR3 protein: CASTPTGQPQHF
CDR3 DNA: TGTGCCAGCACCCCGACCGGGCAGCCCCAGCATTTT

CDR3 length: 11
clone size: many
V gene: TRBV6-2/TRBV6-3
D gene: -
J gene: TRBJ2-5
CDR3 protein: CASSAVVTQYF
CDR3 DNA: TGTGCCAGCAGCGCCGTTGTGACCCAGTACTTC

CDR3 length: 14
clone size: -
V gene: TRBV10-3
D gene: -
J gene: TRBJ1-5
CDR3 protein: CATSTGFGNQPQHF
CDR3 DNA: TGTGCCACCTCAACAGGGTTCGGCAATCAGCCCCAGCATTTT

CDR3 length: 14
clone size: -
V gene: TRBV10-1
D gene: -
J gene: TRBJ1-2
CDR3 protein: CASSESPGYNGYTF
CDR3 DNA: TGCGCCAGCAGTGAGTCACCGGGGTACAATGGCTACACCTTC

CDR3 length: 14
clone size: once
V gene: TRBV2
D gene: -
J gene: TRBJ2-1
CDR3 protein: CASSEGRRNNGQFF
CDR3 DNA: TGTGCCAGCAGTGAGGGAAGGAGGAACAATGGGCAGTTCTTC

CDR3 length: 15
clone size: many
V gene: TRBV7-6
D gene: -
J gene: TRBJ1-2
CDR3 protein: CASSLVEGGRYGYTF
CDR3 DNA: TGTGCCAGCAGCTTAGTTGAGGGAGGAAGATATGGCTACACCTTC

CDR3 length: 14
clone size: few
V gene: TRBV6-1
D gene: -
J gene: TRBJ1-4
CDR3 protein: CASSEPGSGEKLFF
CDR3 DNA: TGTGCCAGCAGTGAACCGGGCAGTGGTGAAAAACTGTTTTTT

CDR3 length: 14
clone size: -
V gene: TRBV7-9
D gene: -
J gene: TRBJ2-7
CDR3 protein: CASSLAGRGNEQYF
CDR3 DNA: TGTGCCAGCAGCTTAGCCGGGAGAGGAAACGAGCAGTACTTC

CDR3 length: 12
clone size: -
V gene: TRBV7-9
D gene: -
J gene: TRBJ2-1
CDR3 protein: CASSYENNEQFF
CDR3 DNA: TGTGCCAGCAGTTATGAAAACAATGAGCAGTTCTTC

CDR3 length: 14
clone size: many
V gene: TRBV10-3
D gene: -
J gene: TRBJ2-7
CDR3 protein: CAISRSPSSYEQYF
CDR3 DNA: TGTGCCATCAGCCGTAGCCCGAGCTCCTACGAGCAGTACTTC

CDR3 length: 15
clone size: many
V gene: TRBV5-1
D gene: -
J gene: TRBJ1-5
CDR3 protein: CASSLGGGPYQPQHF
CDR3 DNA: TGCGCCAGCAGCTTGGGGGGGGGTCCCTATCAGCCCCAGCATTTT

CDR3 length: 19
clone size: -
V gene: TRBV7-9
D gene: TRBD2
J gene: TRBJ2-6
CDR3 protein: CANSPQGLAGVSGANVLTF
CDR3 DNA: TGTGCCAACAGCCCTCAAGGACTAGCGGGAGTCTCTGGGGCCAACGTCCTGACTTTC

CDR3 length: 15
clone size: many
V gene: TRBV19
D gene: -
J gene: TRBJ1-1
CDR3 protein: CASSTNRMRNTEAFF
CDR3 DNA: TGTGCCAGTAGTACGAACAGGATGCGGAACACTGAAGCTTTCTTT

CDR3 length: 13
clone size: many
V gene: TRBV25-1
D gene: -
J gene: TRBJ2-7
CDR3 protein: CASRDSMTYEQYF
CDR3 DNA: TGTGCCAGCCGGGATTCTATGACCTACGAGCAGTACTTC

CDR3 length: 12
clone size: -
V gene: TRBV29-1
D gene: TRBD2
J gene: TRBJ2-7
CDR3 protein: CSVEGGSDEQYF
CDR3 DNA: TGCAGCGTTGAGGGCGGGAGCGACGAGCAGTACTTC

CDR3 length: 14
clone size: many
V gene: TRBV19
D gene: TRBD2
J gene: TRBJ2-5
CDR3 protein: CASSGREGRETQYF
CDR3 DNA: TGTGCCAGTAGCGGGCGGGAGGGGAGAGAGACCCAGTACTTC

CDR3 length: 12
clone size: many
V gene: TRBV10-1
D gene: -
J gene: TRBJ2-2
CDR3 protein: CASSELTGELFF
CDR3 DNA: TGCGCCAGCAGTGAGCTGACCGGGGAGCTGTTTTTT

CDR3 length: 12
clone size: few
V gene: TRBV7-9
D gene: -
J gene: TRBJ1-1
CDR3 protein: CASSWGRDEAFF
CDR3 DNA: TGTGCCAGCAGCTGGGGACGGGATGAAGCTTTCTTT

CDR3 length: 14
clone size: -
V gene: TRBV10-2
D gene: TRBD2
J gene: TRBJ2-3
CDR3 protein: CASSEGLASDTQYF
CDR3 DNA: TGCGCCAGCAGCGAGGGACTAGCATCCGATACGCAGTATTTT

CDR3 length: 13
clone size: many
V gene: TRBV20-1
D gene: TRBD2
J gene: TRBJ2-7
CDR3 protein: CSATSGSTYEQYF
CDR3 DNA: TGCAGTGCCACTAGCGGGAGCACCTACGAGCAGTACTTC

CDR3 length: 12
clone size: few
V gene: TRBV5-1
D gene: -
J gene: TRBJ1-5
CDR3 protein: CANKIANQPQHF
CDR3 DNA: TGCGCCAACAAGATCGCCAATCAGCCCCAGCATTTT

CDR3 length: 13
clone size: few
V gene: TRBV7-2
D gene: -
J gene: TRBJ1-2
CDR3 protein: CASSSTTEMGYTF
CDR3 DNA: TGTGCCAGCAGCTCAACGACAGAGATGGGCTACACCTTC

CDR3 length: 15
clone size: once
V gene: TRBV2
D gene: -
J gene: TRBJ1-2
CDR3 protein: CASHGGEGIDYGYTF
CDR3 DNA: TGTGCCAGCCACGGGGGCGAAGGTATCGACTATGGCTACACCTTC

CDR3 length: 14
clone size: -
V gene: TRBV19
D gene: TRBD1
J gene: TRBJ2-7
CDR3 protein: CASRGQGSSYEQYF
CDR3 DNA: TGTGCCAGTCGGGGACAGGGGTCATCCTACGAGCAGTACTTC

CDR3 length: 16
clone size: many
V gene: TRBV20-1
D gene: TRBD1
J gene: TRBJ1-5
CDR3 protein: CSARDLGAGGHQPQHF
CDR3 DNA: TGCAGTGCTAGAGATCTCGGTGCAGGGGGACATCAGCCCCAGCATTTT

CDR3 length: 13
clone size: many
V gene: TRBV20-1
D gene: -
J gene: TRBJ1-3
CDR3 protein: CSALSRSGNTIYF
CDR3 DNA: TGCAGTGCCCTGTCCCGTTCCGGAAACACCATATATTTT

CDR3 length: 16
clone size: many
V gene: TRBV20-1
D gene: -
J gene: TRBJ1-5
CDR3 protein: CSAREGGNRRNQPQHF
CDR3 DNA: TGCAGTGCTAGAGAGGGAGGGAATCGACGGAATCAGCCCCAGCATTTT

CDR3 length: 14
clone size: many
V gene: TRBV4-3
D gene: -
J gene: TRBJ2-7
CDR3 protein: CASSQVAGVYEQYF
CDR3 DNA: TGCGCCAGCAGCCAAGTCGCAGGGGTCTACGAGCAGTACTTC

CDR3 length: 13
clone size: -
V gene: TRBV7-2
D gene: TRBD1
J gene: TRBJ2-7
CDR3 protein: CASSLRDRDEQYF
CDR3 DNA: TGTGCCAGCAGCTTGCGGGACAGGGACGAGCAGTACTTC

CDR3 length: 13
clone size: few
V gene: TRBV10-3
D gene: -
J gene: TRBJ1-4
CDR3 protein: CAISEQYNEKLFF
CDR3 DNA: TGTGCCATCAGTGAGCAGTATAATGAAAAACTGTTTTTT

CDR3 length: 13
clone size: many
V gene: TRBV20-1
D gene: -
J gene: TRBJ2-5
CDR3 protein: CSASGRGVETQYF
CDR3 DNA: TGCAGTGCTAGCGGGAGAGGGGTGGAGACCCAGTACTTC

CDR3 length: 14
clone size: -
V gene: TRBV29-1
D gene: TRBD1
J gene: TRBJ1-2
CDR3 protein: CSVRTGQWGYGYTF
CDR3 DNA: TGCAGCGTGCGGACAGGGCAATGGGGCTATGGCTACACCTTC